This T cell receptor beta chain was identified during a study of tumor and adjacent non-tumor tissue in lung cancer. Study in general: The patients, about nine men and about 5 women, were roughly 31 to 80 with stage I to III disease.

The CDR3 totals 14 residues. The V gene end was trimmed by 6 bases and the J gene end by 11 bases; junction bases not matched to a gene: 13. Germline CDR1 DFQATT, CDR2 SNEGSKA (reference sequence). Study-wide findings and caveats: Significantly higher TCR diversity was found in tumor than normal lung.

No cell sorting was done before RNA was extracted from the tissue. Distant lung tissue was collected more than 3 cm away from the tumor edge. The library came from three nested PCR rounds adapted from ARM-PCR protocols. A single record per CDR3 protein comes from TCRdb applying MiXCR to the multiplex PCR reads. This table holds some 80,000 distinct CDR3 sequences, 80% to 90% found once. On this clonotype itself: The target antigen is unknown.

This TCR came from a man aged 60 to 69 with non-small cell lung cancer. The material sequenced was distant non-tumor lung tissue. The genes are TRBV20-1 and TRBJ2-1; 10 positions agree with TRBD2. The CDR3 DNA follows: TGCAGTGCAGGGACTAGCGTGGGTCTTAATAAGCAGTTCTTC. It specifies CSAGTSVGLNKQFF.